This T cell receptor beta chain was observed in a study of beta chain features in type 1 diabetes. Isolated RNA was reverse transcribed in full, so expressed TCRB transcripts were sequenced. Assay: immunoSEQ multiplex PCR; the TCRdb copy retains only in-frame clones and omits some. The sample comprises 41,000 or so clones, approximately 70% of which are singletons, and around 1.7% rests with the top ten. V was trimmed by 2 bases and J by 0 bases, leaving 8 bases between them. The CDR3 is 14 residues long. Germline V CDR1 and CDR2: SGHRS, YFSETQ. General study points: TCRB CDR3s from Type 1 diabetes patients were moderately but significantly shorter in all four CD4+ subsets. Reads derived from cDNA could over-represent cells showing high TCR expression.

Worth noting for this clone: The antigen is undetermined.

The clonotype was recovered from a man younger than 45 with type 1 diabetes. Some clones in this sample may be carry-over from other donors' samples. The chain uses TRBV5-1 and TRBJ1-1, with D perhaps matching TRBD1 (6 bases). The sequenced sample consisted of Tregs from blood. DNA of the CDR3: TGCGCCAGCAGCTTCGGACAGTTGAACACTGAAGCTTTCTTT. It codes for CASSFGQLNTEAFF.